In this sample, the clone carrying this T cell receptor beta chain turned up a few times. The data were taken from a study of CD8+ T cells in alopecia areata. This CDR3 has 16 residues. The ends lost 2 bases at V and 0 bases at J; junction bases unmatched: 7. The germline CDR1 and CDR2 sequences are GTSNPN and SVGIG (reference sequence). Extracted RNA was reverse transcribed into cDNA, the sequencing template. Repertoires were generated with immunoSEQ multiplex PCR, while TCRdb's copy carries only in-frame clones and drops some. The data show under 250,000 clones, over 60% seen once. Indicated treatment: oral pan-JAK inhibitor, 5-10 mg twice daily.

This specimen consisted of CD4+ T cells sorted from blood, obtained between weeks 44 and 45, from a patient treated with tofacitinib. The receptor was isolated from a human donor with alopecia areata. The chain has TRBV30 and TRBJ2-3; 8 bases line up with TRBD1. Here the CDR3 DNA reads TGTGCCTGGAGTAGATTTACAGGGGGTAGCACAGATACGCAGTATTTT. Its protein is CAWSRFTGGSTDTQYF.